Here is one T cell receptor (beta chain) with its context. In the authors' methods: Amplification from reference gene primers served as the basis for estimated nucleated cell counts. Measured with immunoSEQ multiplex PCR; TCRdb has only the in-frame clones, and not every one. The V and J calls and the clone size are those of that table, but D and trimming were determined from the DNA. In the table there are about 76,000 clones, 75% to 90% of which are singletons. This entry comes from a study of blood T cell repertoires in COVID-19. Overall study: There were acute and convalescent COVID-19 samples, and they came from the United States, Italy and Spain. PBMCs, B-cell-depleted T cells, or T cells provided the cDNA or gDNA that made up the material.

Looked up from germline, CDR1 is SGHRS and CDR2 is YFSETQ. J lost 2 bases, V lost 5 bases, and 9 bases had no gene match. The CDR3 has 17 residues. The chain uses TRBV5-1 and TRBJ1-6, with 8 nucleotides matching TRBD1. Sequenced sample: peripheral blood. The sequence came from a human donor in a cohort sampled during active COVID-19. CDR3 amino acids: CASRPTGGVTYNSPLHF. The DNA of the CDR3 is TGCGCCAGCAGACCCACAGGGGGAGTCACCTATAATTCACCCCTCCACTTT.